The clone carrying this TCR beta chain was found many times. Its target is unknown. Germline V gene sequence: CDR1 DFQATT, CDR2 SNEGSKA (reference sequence). The ends were cut back, 4 bases at V and 11 bases at J, with 9 bases in the middle. The CDR3 is 11 amino acids. The data derive from a study of Graves' ophthalmopathy and Graves' hyperthyroidism. Whole-study results and caveats: With roughly 88% sensitivity and 70% to 82% specificity, a 13-signature model separated ophthalmopathy from stable hyperthyroidism. Clonotypes were expanded in thyroid at above 0.001 frequency, and most also appeared in blood.

Moderate-to-severe activity, CAS ≥3, NOSPECS ≥4 and a duration under 3 months were seen in donors with ophthalmopathy. Researchers turned away patients with other autoimmune diseases, uncontrolled infections, pregnancy or lactation. The TCR beta CDR3 regions underwent amplification from RNA transcripts. First-round RT-PCR with HTBI primers preceded a second-round multiplex PCR. Via MiXCR, TCRdb re-called the multiplex PCR reads, giving one row per CDR3 protein. In the table there are almost 750,000 distinct CDR3 sequences, around 40% of which are singletons. V and J are TRBV20-1 and TRBJ1-6; D unresolved. The receptor was derived from an adult man with Graves' ophthalmopathy. Sequencing input: peripheral blood. The CDR3 sequence: CSATDGTPLHF. The CDR3 nucleotides read TGCAGTGCTACGGACGGGACACCCCTCCACTTT.